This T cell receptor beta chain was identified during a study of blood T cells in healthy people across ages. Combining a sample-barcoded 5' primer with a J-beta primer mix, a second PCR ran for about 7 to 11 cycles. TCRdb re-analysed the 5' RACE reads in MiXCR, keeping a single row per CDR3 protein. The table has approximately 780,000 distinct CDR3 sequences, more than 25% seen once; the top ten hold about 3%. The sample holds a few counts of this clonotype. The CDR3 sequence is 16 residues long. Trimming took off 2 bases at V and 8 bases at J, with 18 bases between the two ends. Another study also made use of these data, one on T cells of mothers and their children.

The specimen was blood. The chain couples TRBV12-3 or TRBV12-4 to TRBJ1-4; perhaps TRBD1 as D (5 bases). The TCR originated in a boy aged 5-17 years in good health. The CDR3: CASSLRQGIVEEKLFF. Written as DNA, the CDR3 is TGTGCCAGCAGTTTACGGCAGGGAATCGTAGAAGAAAAACTGTTTTTT.